This is a list of T cell receptor beta chains from one sample in a study of somatic mutations in cytotoxic T cells in rheumatoid arthritis. Data came from immunoSEQ multiplex PCR; TCRdb stores just in-frame clones and leaves some out. Among some 20,000 clones listed, 73% were seen once. Sequenced material: CD8+ T cells sorted from blood. All receptors derive from a woman between 55 and 75 years old in good health. CDR3s include the opening cysteine and the closing phenylalanine or tryptophan. A D gene is named only where the DNA matches it firmly. Clone size, where shown, is once, few, many, or a class for clones that have expanded.

length	J	D	size	V	CDR3	DNA
16	TRBJ2-7	.	medium-sized	TRBV11-2	CASSLAAAETPYEQYF	TGTGCCAGCAGCTTAGCCGCAGCTGAGACTCCCTACGAGCAGTACTTC
17	TRBJ2-1	TRBD2	.	TRBV9	CASRDGLAGAQRNEQFF	TGTGCCAGCAGAGACGGACTAGCGGGAGCCCAGAGAAATGAGCAGTTCTTC
15	TRBJ2-1	.	.	TRBV15	CATSREREEYNEQFF	TGTGCCACCAGCAGAGAAAGGGAGGAATACAATGAGCAGTTCTTC
17	TRBJ2-1	.	.	TRBV18	CASSPFGNGGDADEQFF	TGTGCCAGCTCACCATTCGGTAATGGGGGTGATGCCGATGAGCAGTTCTTC
15	TRBJ1-2	.	.	TRBV4-2	CASSHEEFDFYGYTF	TGTGCCAGCAGCCATGAGGAGTTTGACTTCTATGGCTACACCTTC
12	TRBJ2-7	.	.	TRBV2	CASSRWGDEQYF	TGTGCCAGCAGTCGGTGGGGGGACGAGCAGTACTTC
17	TRBJ2-7	TRBD2	.	TRBV5-6	CASSFSFRGLAGEEQYF	TGTGCCAGCAGCTTTTCTTTTCGGGGACTAGCGGGAGAAGAGCAGTACTTC
18	TRBJ2-1	TRBD1	.	TRBV7-6	CASSSRVSTGDGKNEQFF	TGTGCCAGCAGCTCGCGCGTTTCCACAGGGGATGGGAAGAATGAGCAGTTCTTC
14	TRBJ1-1	.	few	TRBV5-1	CASSLGQQNTEAFF	TGCGCCAGCAGCTTGGGACAACAAAACACTGAAGCTTTCTTT
11	TRBJ1-1	.	.	TRBV27	CASRSYTEAFF	TGTGCCAGCAGATCTTACACTGAAGCTTTCTTT
16	TRBJ1-2	.	.	TRBV11-2	CASSSWLGGEESGYTF	TGTGCCAGCAGCTCCTGGCTCGGGGGGGAGGAGAGTGGCTACACCTTC
15	TRBJ2-1	.	.	TRBV7-2	CASSASLAEADEQFF	TGTGCCAGCAGCGCATCACTAGCAGAGGCCGATGAGCAGTTCTTC
15	TRBJ2-1	.	.	TRBV6-5	CASSYVGDSYNEQFF	TGTGCCAGCAGTTACGTCGGGGACTCCTACAATGAGCAGTTCTTC
13	TRBJ2-7	TRBD1	medium-sized	TRBV5-4	CASSLATGLEQYF	TGTGCCAGCAGCTTGGCGACAGGGCTCGAGCAGTACTTC
12	TRBJ1-1	.	.	TRBV30	CAWSLGAGEAFF	TGTGCCTGGAGTTTGGGGGCTGGTGAAGCTTTCTTT
18	TRBJ1-2	TRBD1	once	TRBV9	CASSVDPLQGSSNYGYTF	TGTGCCAGCAGCGTAGATCCCTTACAGGGGTCGTCCAACTATGGCTACACCTTC
13	TRBJ2-7	.	.	TRBV27	CASSRGSGDEQYF	TGTGCCAGCAGTCGAGGGAGTGGGGACGAGCAGTACTTC
15	TRBJ1-1	.	.	TRBV5-4	CASSPSTGRNTEAFF	TGTGCCAGCAGCCCAAGTACAGGGAGGAACACTGAAGCTTTCTTT
13	TRBJ1-1	TRBD1	.	TRBV27	CASRGQSNTEAFF	TGTGCCAGCAGGGGACAGTCTAACACTGAAGCTTTCTTT
14	TRBJ1-1	TRBD1	.	TRBV7-2	CASSLYTWDSEAFF	TGTGCCAGCAGCCTTTATACCTGGGACAGTGAAGCTTTCTTT
14	TRBJ2-7	TRBD1	.	TRBV2	CASREDRGPYEQYF	TGTGCCAGCAGGGAGGACAGGGGACCCTACGAGCAGTACTTC
15	TRBJ1-1	.	.	TRBV6-1	CASSEQEGEVTEAFF	TGTGCCAGCAGTGAACAGGAGGGGGAGGTCACTGAAGCTTTCTTT
17	TRBJ2-1	TRBD2	once	TRBV7-2	CASSSRTSGSSYNEQFF	TGTGCCAGCAGCTCAAGGACTAGCGGGAGCTCCTACAATGAGCAGTTCTTC
11	TRBJ2-3	.	once	TRBV5-1	CASSYGDTQYF	TGCGCCAGCAGCTACGGGGATACGCAGTATTTT
13	TRBJ1-2	.	.	TRBV6-5	CASSYEGSYGYTF	TGTGCCAGCAGTTACGAAGGATCCTATGGCTACACCTTC
17	TRBJ1-2	.	.	TRBV27	CASSSAGLRYDNYGYTF	TGTGCCAGCAGTTCGGCGGGACTCCGGTACGATAACTATGGCTACACCTTC
14	TRBJ1-1	.	.	TRBV5-1	CASSLEGGYTEAFF	TGCGCCAGCAGCTTGGAGGGCGGATATACTGAAGCTTTCTTT
13	TRBJ2-1	.	.	TRBV6-1	CASSVITYNEQFF	TGTGCCAGCAGTGTAATTACCTACAATGAGCAGTTCTTC
12	TRBJ1-1	.	.	TRBV9	CASSRGATEAFF	TGTGCCAGCAGCCGGGGGGCCACTGAAGCTTTCTTT
16	TRBJ2-1	TRBD2	.	TRBV27	CASSLFGGRGSNEQFF	TGTGCCAGCAGTTTATTTGGCGGGAGGGGGAGCAATGAGCAGTTCTTC
13	TRBJ1-2	.	.	TRBV5-1	CASSPPDNYGYTF	TGCGCCAGCAGTCCTCCAGATAACTATGGCTACACCTTC
20	TRBJ2-1	TRBD2	.	TRBV4-1	CASSQGPLWTSGSSYNEQFF	TGCGCCAGCAGCCAGGGGCCTCTATGGACTAGCGGGAGCTCCTACAATGAGCAGTTCTTC
15	TRBJ2-5	TRBD2	.	TRBV6-1	CASSPHSGYQETQYF	TGTGCCAGCAGTCCCCATAGCGGGTACCAAGAGACCCAGTACTTC
16	TRBJ2-7	.	.	TRBV11-2	CASSLDAGVTYYEQYF	TGTGCCAGCAGCTTAGATGCAGGGGTGACCTACTACGAGCAGTACTTC
13	TRBJ1-1	TRBD1	.	TRBV6-1	CASSERDRGFAFF	TGTGCCAGCAGTGAACGGGACAGGGGCTTTGCTTTCTTT
13	TRBJ2-2	.	.	TRBV7-2	CASSLRAGGELFF	TGTGCCAGCAGCCTACGGGCGGGGGGGGAGCTGTTTTTT
16	TRBJ1-1	.	.	TRBV11-2	CASSLSPTGVNTEAFF	TGTGCCAGCAGCTTATCCCCGACAGGAGTGAACACTGAAGCTTTCTTT
15	TRBJ1-1	.	.	TRBV6-5	CASSYSKAGNTEAFF	TGTGCCAGCAGTTACTCGAAGGCAGGGAACACTGAAGCTTTCTTT
15	TRBJ1-1	TRBD1	.	TRBV27	CASSTGTGGLWAAFF	TGTGCCAGCAGCACCGGGACAGGGGGCCTCTGGGCAGCTTTCTTT
16	TRBJ2-7	.	.	TRBV5-1	CASSFSPGNAPYEQYF	TGCGCCAGCAGCTTCTCCCCGGGGAATGCTCCCTACGAGCAGTACTTC
12	TRBJ2-2	.	.	TRBV29-1	CSVEVITGELFF	TGCAGCGTTGAAGTAATCACCGGGGAGCTGTTTTTT
14	TRBJ2-7	.	.	TRBV7-9	CASSSPDRDYEQYF	TGTGCCAGCAGCTCCCCGGACAGAGACTACGAGCAGTACTTC
14	TRBJ1-5	.	.	TRBV9	CASSPGSYNQPQHF	TGTGCCAGCAGCCCCGGGTCTTACAATCAGCCCCAGCATTTT
12	TRBJ2-1	.	.	TRBV5-4	CASSLGDNEQFF	TGTGCCAGCAGCTTGGGAGACAATGAGCAGTTCTTC
15	TRBJ1-1	.	once	TRBV5-1	CASSLRGGGGTEAFF	TGCGCCAGCAGCTTGCGGGGTGGGGGGGGCACTGAAGCTTTCTTT
12	TRBJ2-7	.	.	TRBV18	CASSSSSYEQYF	TGTGCCAGCTCATCGAGCTCCTACGAGCAGTACTTC